The 31 T cell receptor beta chains given below trace back to one sample, sequenced in a study of early T cells in non-severe SARS-CoV-2 infection. TCRdb used MiXCR to reprocess the 5' RACE reads, holding one entry per CDR3 protein. Of around 61,000 distinct CDR3 sequences listed, over 10% are singletons. Sequences were obtained from whole blood. The receptor source for this set is an adult who was a healthcare worker with PCR-confirmed SARS-CoV-2 infection or an uninfected control (not recorded which).

The rearrangement links TRBV3-1 to TRBJ1-2, with D tentatively TRBD1 (6 bases). V lost 4 bases to trimming and J lost 8 bases, with 11 bases between them. This CDR3 spans 12 amino acids. The V gene's germline CDR1 is LGHDT and CDR2 YNNKEL (reference sequence). CDR3 DNA sequence: TGTGCCAGCAGCCTCAGGGGTAGAGGCTACACCTTC. The encoded protein is CASSLRGRGYTF.

This clonotype was observed a handful of times. This chain links TRBV7-9 with TRBJ1-1; perhaps TRBD1 as D (6 bases). CDR1 is SEHNR, CDR2 FQNEAQ, per germline (reference sequence). Trimming shortened V by 3 bases and J by 4 bases, and 15 bases separated the two germline ends. The CDR3 has 15 amino acids. The CDR3 DNA is TGTGCCAGCAGCTTGAGCGGGGGAGGGGGCACTGAAGCTTTCTTT. Protein product: CASSLSGGGGTEAFF.

The V call is TRBV28, the J call TRBJ1-4, with D hard to call. Trimming removed 6 bases from V and 8 bases from J, with 19 bases in between. Looked up from germline, CDR1 is MDHEN and CDR2 is SYDVKM. The CDR3 contains 15 residues. CDR3 sequence: CASRPRLNSREKLFF. The CDR3 bases are TGTGCCAGCAGACCCCGCCTCAATTCTCGGGAAAAACTGTTTTTT.

This clonotype has ten or more counts. This sequence joins TRBV7-6 and TRBJ2-6; D ambiguous. The CDR3 runs 19 residues. Trimming shortened V by 1 base and J by 0 bases, and 16 bases separated the two germline ends. Germline assignment: CDR1 SGHVS and CDR2 FNYEAQ. Written as DNA, the CDR3 is TGTGCCAGCAGCTTAGTGGTCACCATGGGGTCCTCTGGGGCCAACGTCCTGACTTTC. This translates into CASSLVVTMGSSGANVLTF.

This clonotype was observed many times. This chain joins TRBV12-3 or TRBV12-4 and TRBJ1-5; D unresolved. The CDR3 is made up of 15 amino acids. Trimming pared 6 bases from V and 3 bases from J, leaving 15 bases between. CDR3 sequence reads: CASRHGPRPNQPQHF. The CDR3, as DNA: TGTGCCAGCAGGCATGGACCGAGACCCAATCAGCCCCAGCATTTT.

The count of this clonotype is one. A much larger clone differs from this one at a single base, so this may be a read error. The gene calls are TRBV5-1 and TRBJ1-1, with D possibly being TRBD1 (5 bases). Between the trimmed V and J ends, which lost 5 bases and 0 bases, there was a span of 14 bases. CDR3 length equals 15 residues. Germline V gene sequence: CDR1 SGHRS, CDR2 YFSETQ. The CDR3 loop is CASSSLDSMNTEAFF. CDR3 DNA: TGCGCCAGCAGTTCGCTCGACAGCATGAACACTGAAGCTTTCTTT.

Ten or more counts support this clonotype. This chain links TRBV2 with TRBJ2-6, with no clear D. CDR1 and CDR2 (germline): SNHLY, FYNNEI. The CDR3 consists of 16 residues. V lost 4 bases to trimming and J lost 1 base, with 11 bases between them. In DNA, the CDR3 is TGTGCCAGCAGTGTGGCGCGAAGGTCTGGGGCCAACGTCCTGACTTTC. Amino acids: CASSVARRSGANVLTF.

The chain has TRBV4-2 and TRBJ1-1; a possible D gene is TRBD1 (5 bases). Trimming removed 1 base at V and 6 bases at J, with 9 bases between. Germline lookup yields CDR1 LGHNA and CDR2 YNFKEQ. This CDR3 is 13 amino acids long. CDR3 coding DNA: TGTGCCAGCAGCCAAGTTCGAGGGGCTGAAGCTTTCTTT. Protein: CASSQVRGAEAFF.

This clonotype was detected ten times or more. J is TRBJ2-1 and V is TRBV2; no clear D. Trimming removed 6 bases from V and 6 bases from J, with 15 bases in between. CDR1 and CDR2 (germline): SNHLY, FYNNEI. The CDR3 totals 14 residues. CDR3 DNA: TGTGCCAGCAGAGTGAGCGTCGGCTCCAATGAGCAGTTCTTC. This codes for CASRVSVGSNEQFF.

This clonotype was seen only a few times. The chain uses TRBV20-1 and TRBJ1-1, with 7 bases identical to TRBD1. Germline trimming cut 3 bases from V and 4 bases from J; bases unmatched to any gene: 8. This CDR3 is 14 amino acids long. Per germline, CDR1 DFQATT and CDR2 SNEGSKA (reference sequence). The CDR3 region is CSASPQGGGTEAFF. For the CDR3, the DNA is TGCAGTGCTAGCCCCCAGGGGGGGGGCACTGAAGCTTTCTTT.

The chain links TRBV7-9 to TRBJ2-2, with D hard to call. Germline V gives CDR1 SEHNR, CDR2 FQNEAQ (reference sequence). The CDR3 spans 18 residues. Trimming removed 4 bases from V and 6 bases from J, with 24 bases in between. The DNA of the CDR3 is TGTGCCAGCAGCTCTTGGACGGGCAAGGTCCAACACTCCGGGGAGCTGTTTTTT. Translated, it gives CASSSWTGKVQHSGELFF.

This clonotype has at least ten counts. The V call is TRBV20-1, the J call TRBJ2-1; no definite D call. The V and J ends lost 0 bases and 8 bases respectively, with 17 bases between them. The CDR3 is made up of 15 amino acids. Germline V gene data show CDR1 as DFQATT and CDR2 as SNEGSKA (reference sequence). This CDR3 reads CSARDPIADYYEQFF. As DNA, the CDR3 is TGCAGTGCTAGAGATCCCATCGCAGATTATTATGAGCAGTTCTTC.

In this sample, this clonotype turned up many times. CDR3 loop: CASSSHPRGYYEQYF. The CDR3 DNA reads as TGTGCCAGCAGTTCCCACCCCCGGGGCTACTACGAGCAGTACTTC. V and J are TRBV6-1 and TRBJ2-7; possibly TRBD1 or TRBD2 for D (5 bases each). The CDR3 runs 15 residues. V dropped 5 bases and J dropped 3 bases, with 17 bases sitting between them. Germline CDR1 is MNHNS and CDR2 is SASEGT.

This chain's CDR3 is CASSLGQSNPGELFF. The CDR3 DNA reads TGTGCCAGCAGCTTAGGGCAGAGTAACCCCGGGGAGCTGTTTTTT. This chain joins TRBV7-9 and TRBJ2-2; no firm D call. There are 15 residues in the CDR3. V was shortened by 1 base and J by 6 bases, with 12 bases between the two germline ends. Germline lookup yields CDR1 SEHNR and CDR2 FQNEAQ (reference sequence).

This clonotype has a count of ten or more. The rearrangement joins TRBV7-3 to TRBJ2-7; possible D gene TRBD1, 5 bases. The CDR3 has 13 residues. Germline lookup yields CDR1 SGHTA and CDR2 FQGTGA. Trimming pared 5 bases from V and 6 bases from J, leaving 14 bases between. The CDR3 bases are TGTGCCAGCAGCCCAGCAGGGATTGGCGAGCAGTACTTC. This encodes CASSPAGIGEQYF.

This clonotype occurred many times. This chain joins TRBV5-6 and TRBJ2-3, with D perhaps matching TRBD2 (5 bases). The CDR3 sequence is 14 residues long. Germline V CDR1 and CDR2: SGHDT, YYEEEE. The V and J ends lost 5 bases and 0 bases respectively, with 10 bases between them. In DNA form, the CDR3 reads TGTGCCAGCAGAACAAGCGGCAGCACAGATACGCAGTATTTT. It yields the protein CASRTSGSTDTQYF.

The chain couples TRBV9 to TRBJ1-1, with TRBD1 identical over 7 bases. The CDR3 contains 15 residues. The J segment lost 7 bases and the V segment lost 0 bases, leaving 9 bases of the junction unmatched. Germline values: CDR1 SGDLS, CDR2 YYNGEE. Here the CDR3 DNA reads TGTGCCAGCAGCGTAGAACCGACAGGGATGAGTGAAGCTTTCTTT. It yields the protein CASSVEPTGMSEAFF.

This clonotype was recorded at least ten times. This chain joins TRBV10-3 and TRBJ2-7, with D perhaps matching TRBD1 (6 bases). The CDR3 loop spans 15 amino acids. From germline, CDR1 is ENHRY and CDR2 SYGVKD. V was clipped by 5 bases and J by 1 base, with 15 bases between them. The CDR3 reads CAISPTGKGSYEQYF. The CDR3 nucleotides are TGTGCCATCAGTCCTACAGGGAAGGGATCCTACGAGCAGTACTTC.

This clonotype was seen at least ten times. This sequence joins TRBV29-1 and TRBJ1-1; D is unresolved. Trimming removed 2 bases at V and 11 bases at J, with 24 bases between. CDR3 length equals 15 residues. Germline V lookup: CDR1 SQVTM, CDR2 ANQGSEA. CDR3 nucleotide sequence: TGCAGCGTTGAACCCATGGCGCGCGCTGGGGTCTCTGCTTTCTTT. The encoded protein is CSVEPMARAGVSAFF.

The chain couples TRBV12-3 or TRBV12-4 to TRBJ1-1; possible D gene TRBD1, 6 bases. V lost 6 bases and J 1 base, leaving 18 bases between the germline ends. There are 16 residues in the CDR3. The CDR3 loop reads CASSPTGGVRNTEAFF. The CDR3 DNA sequence: TGTGCCAGCAGCCCGACAGGAGGGGTGCGGAACACTGAAGCTTTCTTT.

The sample holds many counts of this clonotype. The chain couples TRBV6-5 to TRBJ1-1; D call uncertain. CDR1 and CDR2 from the germline V gene are MNHEY and SVGAGI. Trimming pared 6 bases from V and 5 bases from J, leaving 7 bases between. The CDR3 totals 11 residues. The CDR3 reads CASRSGTEAFF. The DNA of the CDR3 is TGTGCCAGCAGGTCGGGGACTGAAGCTTTCTTT.

This clonotype was seen repeatedly, ten times or more. The rearrangement uses TRBV12-3 or TRBV12-4 and TRBJ2-5; 8 positions agree with TRBD2. This CDR3 comprises 14 residues. Germline trimming cut 5 bases from V and 5 bases from J; bases unmatched to any gene: 7. The chain's CDR3 is CASSLSLAGETQYF. In DNA, the CDR3 is TGTGCCAGCAGTCTGTCCCTAGCGGGCGAGACCCAGTACTTC.

This clonotype came up many times. The chain's CDR3 is CASSELRQTYNEQFF. Here the CDR3 DNA reads TGCGCCAGCAGTGAGCTCAGACAGACCTACAATGAGCAGTTCTTC. J is TRBJ2-1 and V is TRBV10-2; TRBD1 might be the D (5 bases). This CDR3 comprises 15 residues. Germline V gene sequence: CDR1 WSHSY, CDR2 SAAADI. Trimming cost V 2 bases and J 2 bases, with 10 bases left between them.

As concerns this clonotype: A much larger clone lies a single base off, so this may be a read error. In this CDR3 the conserved last residue, phenylalanine or tryptophan, is missing, so a read error is likely. The genes are TRBV5-4 and TRBJ1-2; D may be TRBD1 (6 bases). Trimming pared 5 bases from V and 7 bases from J, leaving 21 bases between. The CDR3 sequence is 15 residues long. Germline assignment: CDR1 SGHNT and CDR2 YYREEE (reference sequence). In DNA form, the CDR3 reads TGTGCCAGCAGAGCGGCGAGGGGGTCCCCTCTTGGCTACACCATC. It is translated as CASRAARGSPLGYTI.

The rearrangement uses TRBV5-6 and TRBJ2-5; 12 bases fit TRBD2. The CDR3 runs 15 residues. CDR1 is SGHDT and CDR2 is YYEEEE in the germline V gene. The ends lost 0 bases at V and 4 bases at J; junction bases unmatched: 1. CDR3 in amino acids: CASSLGLAGVETQYF. The DNA for the CDR3 is TGTGCCAGCAGCTTGGGACTAGCGGGAGTAGAGACCCAGTACTTC.

At least ten counts were recorded for this clonotype. CDR3 bases: TGTGCCAGCAGCTTACTAGGTCCGCAGTATTTT. It translates to CASSLLGPQYF. The chain recombines TRBV11-2 with TRBJ2-3; no reliable D call. The germline V gene encodes CDR1 SGHAT and CDR2 FQNNGV. The CDR3 contains 11 residues. V was shortened by 2 bases and J by 10 bases, with 7 bases between the two germline ends.

In this sample, this clonotype turned up a few times. This chain uses TRBV7-9 with TRBJ1-3, with D possibly being TRBD1 (6 bases). CDR1 and CDR2 from the germline V gene are SEHNR and FQNEAQ (reference sequence). CDR3 size: 16 residues. Trimming pared 4 bases from V and 4 bases from J, leaving 17 bases between. This CDR3 is CASSSITGLDGNTIYF. CDR3 in DNA: TGTGCCAGCAGCTCCATTACAGGGTTGGACGGAAACACCATATATTTT.

This clonotype was counted at least ten times. The J gene is TRBJ1-5, the V gene TRBV6-5; 8 bases match TRBD1. V trimming: 6 bases; J trimming: 3 bases; junction bases outside the gene matches: 7. The length of the CDR3 is 15 residues. Germline V gene sequence: CDR1 MNHEY, CDR2 SVGAGI. CDR3 loop: CASRMGQAPNQPQHF. As DNA, the CDR3 is TGTGCCAGCAGAATGGGACAGGCTCCCAATCAGCCCCAGCATTTT.

This clonotype was counted ten times or more. The chain uses TRBV3-1 and TRBJ2-3; TRBD1 might be the D (6 bases). Germline V gene data show CDR1 as LGHDT and CDR2 as YNNKEL (reference sequence). This CDR3 has 14 residues. Trimming stripped 4 bases from V and 0 bases from J, with 8 bases between. The DNA for the CDR3 is TGTGCCAGCAGCCGCGGACAGAGCACAGATACGCAGTATTTT. Residues: CASSRGQSTDTQYF.

The genes are TRBV6-1 and TRBJ2-5; TRBD1 aligns across 8 bases. This CDR3 is built from 13 residues. Germline V gene data show CDR1 as MNHNS and CDR2 as SASEGT. V shed 3 bases, J shed 4 bases, and the junction held 1 base outside the gene matches. The CDR3, as DNA: TGTGCCAGCAGTGAGGACAGGGTAGAGACCCAGTACTTC. Residues: CASSEDRVETQYF.

Comments on this clonotype: With a much larger clone just one base away, this may be a read error. Here the CDR3 omits its conserved ending phenylalanine or tryptophan, so a read error is the likely source. The chain recombines TRBV29-1 with TRBJ1-4; D not resolved. The CDR3 contains 10 residues. Trimming stripped 4 bases from V and 6 bases from J, with 3 bases between. CDR1 and CDR2 (germline): SQVTM, ANQGSEA. The DNA of the CDR3 is TGCAGCGTTGGTGATGAAAAACTGTTTTCT. As protein: CSVGDEKLFS.